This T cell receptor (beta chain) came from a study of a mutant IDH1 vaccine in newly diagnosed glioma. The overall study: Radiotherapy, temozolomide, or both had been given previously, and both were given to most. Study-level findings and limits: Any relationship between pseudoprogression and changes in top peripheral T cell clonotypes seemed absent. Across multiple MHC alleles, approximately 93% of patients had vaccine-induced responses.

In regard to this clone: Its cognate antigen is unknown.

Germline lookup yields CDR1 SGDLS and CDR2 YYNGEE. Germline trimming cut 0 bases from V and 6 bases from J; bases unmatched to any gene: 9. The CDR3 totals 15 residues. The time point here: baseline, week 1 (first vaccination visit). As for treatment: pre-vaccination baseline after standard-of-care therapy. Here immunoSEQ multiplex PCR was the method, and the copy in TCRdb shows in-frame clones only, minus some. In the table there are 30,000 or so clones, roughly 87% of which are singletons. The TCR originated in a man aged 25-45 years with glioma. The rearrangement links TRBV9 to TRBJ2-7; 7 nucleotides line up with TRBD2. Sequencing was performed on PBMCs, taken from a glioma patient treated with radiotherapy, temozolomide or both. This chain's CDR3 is CASSVDGGRASEQYF. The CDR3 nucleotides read TGTGCCAGCAGCGTAGACGGAGGGAGGGCCTCCGAGCAGTACTTC.